These 29 T cell receptor beta chains share one sample of origin, sequenced in a study of regulatory T cells in long-lasting Graves disease. Through Arm-PCR of CDR3 regions and iRepertoire HTBI primers, TCR beta libraries were built. TCRdb reprocessed the multiplex PCR reads via MiXCR and lists one record per CDR3 protein. The sample has roughly 420,000 distinct CDR3 sequences, 15% to 20% seen once. Noted time point: newly diagnosed GD, antithyroid drugs for less than 3 months. Extracted PBMC RNA gave rise to the TCR library. The sample was also linked to a second study, of T cells in Graves' hyperthyroidism and ophthalmopathy.

Sample: peripheral blood mononuclear cells (PBMCs), taken at new diagnosis, from a patient treated with antithyroid drugs. Receptors were obtained from a young woman with Graves disease.

CDR3 coding DNA: TGTGCCACCAGTAGGACAGGGCGGATCGAAGTCAATGAGCAGTTCTTC. This sequence encodes CATSRTGRIEVNEQFF. The chain combines TRBV15 with TRBJ2-1; 8 positions agree with TRBD1. The CDR3 runs to 16 residues. Germline trimming cut 6 bases from V and 6 bases from J; bases unmatched to any gene: 13. Germline CDR1 is LNHNV and CDR2 is YYDKDF (reference sequence).

The V call is TRBV12-3 or TRBV12-4, the J call TRBJ2-3; possible D gene TRBD2, 6 bases. CDR3 length: 14 residues. V lost 3 bases, J lost 3 bases, and 10 bases lay in between. CDR3 protein: CASSFSGGTDTQYF. The CDR3 bases are TGTGCCAGCAGTTTTAGCGGCGGGACAGATACGCAGTATTTT.

The sample holds a few counts of this clonotype. The chain has TRBV14 and TRBJ1-2; no clear D gene. Trimming stripped 1 base from V and 3 bases from J, with 6 bases between. This CDR3 is 13 amino acids long. The germline V gene encodes CDR1 SGHDN and CDR2 FVKESK. The CDR3 protein is CASSQAADYGYTF. The CDR3 DNA sequence: TGTGCCAGCAGCCAAGCAGCGGACTATGGCTACACCTTC.

This clonotype was counted many times. This chain joins TRBV27 and TRBJ2-3; D not certain. Germline CDR1 reads MNHEY; CDR2 reads SMNVEV (reference sequence). V was pared by 7 bases and J by 3 bases, with 23 bases between. This CDR3 is built from 17 residues. CDR3: CASNAPFGPHGTDTQYF. CDR3 coding DNA: TGTGCCAGCAATGCTCCTTTCGGGCCCCATGGGACAGATACGCAGTATTTT.

A few counts support this clonotype. The rearrangement joins TRBV20-1 to TRBJ1-3; D is possibly TRBD1 (6 bases). CDR3 length: 14 amino acids. Germline-derived CDR1 and CDR2 are DFQATT and SNEGSKA (reference sequence). Trimming cost V 5 bases and J 3 bases, with 14 bases left between them. The CDR3 sequence: CSASPTGLGNTIYF. CDR3 nucleotides: TGCAGTGCTTCCCCAACAGGGCTTGGAAACACCATATATTTT.

This clonotype came up many times. The rearrangement joins TRBV20-1 to TRBJ2-7; 8 nucleotides align to TRBD1. With 0 bases clipped from V and 3 bases from J, the junction kept 4 bases outside the gene matches. The length of the CDR3 is 14 residues. Looked up from germline, CDR1 is DFQATT and CDR2 is SNEGSKA (reference sequence). The CDR3 here is CSAREVGQGYEQYF. The CDR3 DNA follows: TGCAGTGCTAGAGAGGTAGGACAGGGCTACGAGCAGTACTTC.

The chain has TRBV28 and TRBJ2-7; 8 bases line up with TRBD2. Unmatched junction bases numbered 7, after V lost 3 bases and J lost 3 bases. The CDR3 loop spans 15 amino acids. Germline loops: CDR1 MDHEN, CDR2 SYDVKM. The CDR3 here is CASSFGGRLVYEQYF. DNA of the CDR3: TGTGCCAGCAGTTTCGGCGGGAGGTTAGTCTACGAGCAGTACTTC.

V and J are TRBV25-1 and TRBJ2-1; D may be TRBD2 (6 bases). Trimming took 5 bases from V and 3 from J, leaving 11 bases between them. The CDR3 is 14 amino acids. CDR1 MGHDK and CDR2 SYGVNS come from the germline V gene. CDR3 bases: TGTGCCAGCAGTCCGGCGGGGATCTACAATGAGCAGTTCTTC. Translated, it gives CASSPAGIYNEQFF.

This clonotype was seen repeatedly, ten times or more. CDR3 DNA: TGTGCCATTTCCTCGGGGGAGTTCAATGAGCAGTTCTTC. It specifies CAISSGEFNEQFF. The chain combines TRBV27 with TRBJ2-1; tentatively, D is TRBD2 (6 bases). V lost 10 bases to trimming and J lost 6 bases, with 16 bases between them. The CDR3 runs to 13 residues. CDR1 is MNHEY and CDR2 is SMNVEV in the germline V gene (reference sequence).

At least ten counts were recorded for this clonotype. This sequence joins TRBV27 and TRBJ2-2; no firm D call. In germline, CDR1 is MNHEY, CDR2 SMNVEV (reference sequence). CDR3 length equals 13 residues. Trimming took off 3 bases at V and 6 bases at J, with 8 bases between the two ends. CDR3 DNA: TGTGCCAGCAGTTTTCGTGGGGCCGGGGAGCTGTTTTTT. The encoded protein is CASSFRGAGELFF.

This clonotype was counted between two and nine times. The V and J genes are TRBV29-1 and TRBJ2-1; tentative D call: TRBD2 (5 bases). Germline V lookup: CDR1 SQVTM, CDR2 ANQGSEA. V lost 3 bases, J lost 12 bases, and 12 bases lay in between. The CDR3 extends over 11 amino acids. The CDR3 DNA reads as TGCAGCGTTGAGCGGGTACCGTGGCAGTTCTTC. It specifies CSVERVPWQFF.

This clonotype was observed at least ten times. CDR3 residues: CSAKGWVYEQYF. CDR3 nucleotide sequence: TGCAGTGCCAAGGGGTGGGTCTACGAGCAGTACTTC. The chain couples TRBV20-1 to TRBJ2-7; the D gene is possibly TRBD1 (5 bases). V was pared by 6 bases and J by 3 bases, with 12 bases between. Germline lookup yields CDR1 DFQATT and CDR2 SNEGSKA (reference sequence). This CDR3 has 12 amino acids.

Concerning this clonotype itself: A far larger clone is only one base removed, so a read error is likely. The V and J genes are TRBV27 and TRBJ2-1; a possible D gene is TRBD1 (5 bases). The CDR3 extends over 15 amino acids. Germline CDR1 reads MNHEY; CDR2 reads SMNVEV (reference sequence). V lost 5 bases and J 10 bases, leaving 21 bases between the germline ends. The CDR3 protein is CASSPYLGQGYEQFF. CDR3 nucleotide sequence: TGTGCCAGCAGTCCTTACCTCGGGCAGGGCTACGAGCAGTTCTTC.

This clonotype occurred many times. The chain has TRBV6-1 and TRBJ2-7; weak D call: TRBD2 (5 bases). Per germline, CDR1 MNHNS and CDR2 SASEGT. The CDR3 extends over 13 amino acids. Trimming removed 6 bases at V and 2 bases at J, with 11 bases between. For the CDR3, the DNA is TGTGCCAGCAGACCCTCGACTACCTACGAGCAGTACTTC. Translation gives CASRPSTTYEQYF.

This clonotype turned up a few times. The chain uses TRBV13 and TRBJ2-3, with 16 bases that match TRBD2. V dropped 5 bases and J dropped 0; count of bases not matched to a gene: 2. Germline-derived CDR1 and CDR2 are PRHDT and FYEKMQ (reference sequence). The CDR3 extends over 17 amino acids. CDR3 amino acids: CASSGGLAGGSTDTQYF. CDR3 coding DNA: TGTGCCAGCAGCGGGGGACTAGCGGGAGGGAGCACAGATACGCAGTATTTT.

This clonotype was recorded at least ten times. The chain links TRBV11-2 to TRBJ2-4, with D unclear. V lost 5 bases, J lost 8 bases, and 10 bases lay in between. Germline assignment: CDR1 SGHAT and CDR2 FQNNGV. The CDR3 is made up of 12 amino acids. The CDR3 loop is CASSHSGDIQYF. Here the CDR3 DNA reads TGTGCCAGCAGCCATTCAGGAGACATTCAGTACTTC. The full variable domain, completed using reference TRBV11-2 and TRBJ2-4, is EAGVAQSPRYKIIEKRQSVAFWCNPISGHATLYWYQQILGQGPKLLIQFQNNGVVDDSQLPKDRFSAERLKGVDSTLKIQPAKLEDSAVYLCASSHSGDIQYFGAGTRLSVL.

This clonotype appeared a few times. The chain links TRBV28 to TRBJ2-3; 11 positions match TRBD2. CDR3 length equals 12 residues. CDR1 is MDHEN and CDR2 is SYDVKM in the germline V gene. With V trimmed by 5 bases and J by 14 bases, 6 bases remained unmatched. This CDR3 reads CASSISGRAMYF. The CDR3 DNA sequence: TGTGCCAGCAGTATTAGCGGGAGGGCCATGTATTTT.

The table lists this clonotype with many counts. The gene calls are TRBV28 and TRBJ2-6, with 7 nucleotides matching TRBD2. Germline V lookup: CDR1 MDHEN, CDR2 SYDVKM. CDR3 length: 17 residues. V was pared by 6 bases and J by 0 bases, with 8 bases of the junction left unmatched. The CDR3 region is CASRTRGGSSGANVLTF. The DNA of the CDR3 is TGTGCCAGCAGGACGAGGGGCGGGAGCTCTGGGGCCAACGTCCTGACTTTC. Full variable domain (outside the CDR3, taken from reference TRBV28 and TRBJ2-6): DVKVTQSSRYLVKRTGEKVFLECVQDMDHENMFWYRQDPGLGLRLIYFSYDVKMKEKGDIPEGYSVSREKKERFSLILESASTNQTSMYLCASRTRGGSSGANVLTFGAGSRLTVL.

This clonotype was seen only a few times. The chain has TRBV3-1 and TRBJ1-1, with 10 bases fitting TRBD1. From germline, CDR1 is LGHDT and CDR2 YNNKEL (reference sequence). CDR3 length: 16 residues. Trimming removed 5 bases from V and 8 bases from J; junction bases left unmatched: 14. CDR3: CASSVTGTGVTVEAFF. CDR3 in DNA: TGTGCCAGCAGCGTAACCGGGACAGGGGTAACTGTGGAAGCTTTCTTT. The whole variable domain, filled in from reference TRBV3-1 and TRBJ1-1, reads DTAVSQTPKYLVTQMGNDKSIKCEQNLGHDTMYWYKQDSKKFLKIMFSYNNKELIINETVPNRFSPKSPDKAHLNLHINSLELGDSAVYFCASSVTGTGVTVEAFFGQGTRLTVV.

There are a few counts of this clonotype. The chain joins TRBV12-3 or TRBV12-4 to TRBJ2-2; tentatively, D is TRBD1 or TRBD2 (5 bases each). V gave up 0 bases and J gave up 7 bases, with 18 bases separating them. This CDR3 is 17 amino acids long. For the CDR3, the DNA is TGTGCCAGCAGTTTAGCGCTCGGGGCGCGAAGATACGGGGAGCTGTTTTTT. Translated, it gives CASSLALGARRYGELFF.

There are a few counts of this clonotype. The chain combines TRBV7-8 with TRBJ1-4; D unclear. Trimming removed 5 bases from V and 5 bases from J, with 15 bases in between. The CDR3 has 15 residues. Germline assignment: CDR1 SGHVS and CDR2 FQNEAQ. CDR3 amino acids: CASSPGPEWNEKLFF. CDR3 nucleotides: TGTGCCAGCAGCCCTGGACCGGAATGGAATGAAAAACTGTTTTTT.

The rearrangement links TRBV3-1 to TRBJ1-2; TRBD1 matches 10 bases. After removal of 4 bases from V and 7 bases from J, the junction contained 15 bases not matched to a gene. Germline V gives CDR1 LGHDT, CDR2 YNNKEL (reference sequence). The CDR3 loop spans 17 amino acids. For the CDR3, the DNA is TGTGCCAGCAGCCGGGGGGACAGGGGCGACATTCCGGTTGGCTACACCTTC. It encodes CASSRGDRGDIPVGYTF. The variable domain in full, completed from reference TRBV3-1 and TRBJ1-2, reads DTAVSQTPKYLVTQMGNDKSIKCEQNLGHDTMYWYKQDSKKFLKIMFSYNNKELIINETVPNRFSPKSPDKAHLNLHINSLELGDSAVYFCASSRGDRGDIPVGYTFGSGTRLTVV.

CDR3 region: CASSQDKGTSGPYNEQFF. The CDR3 DNA follows: TGTGCCAGCAGCCAAGATAAGGGGACTAGCGGCCCATACAATGAGCAGTTCTTC. The chain uses TRBV3-2 and TRBJ2-1; TRBD2, the D gene given by the table, was not confirmed from the DNA. TRBV3-2 is a known pseudogene. The length of the CDR3 is 18 residues.

This clonotype occurred a few times. The J gene is TRBJ1-1, the V gene TRBV2; 9 bases are a match to TRBD1. This CDR3 has 16 amino acids. Germline CDR1 is SNHLY and CDR2 is FYNNEI. J was trimmed by 0 bases and V by 6 bases; bases with no gene match: 8. CDR3 coding DNA: TGTGCCAGCAGACAAAGCGGGACAGGGTTGAACACTGAAGCTTTCTTT. Translated: CASRQSGTGLNTEAFF.

At least ten counts were recorded for this clonotype. The V call is TRBV7-2, the J call TRBJ2-3; maybe TRBD2 (6 bases). V shed 4 bases and J shed 3 bases, with 17 bases lying between them. From germline, CDR1 is SGHTA and CDR2 FQGNSA. The CDR3 is 16 residues long. CDR3 DNA sequence: TGTGCCAGCAGCTATGACACCGGGACTCGAACAGATACGCAGTATTTT. Amino acid sequence: CASSYDTGTRTDTQYF.

This clonotype was detected many times. The rearrangement links TRBV7-8 to TRBJ2-3, with unresolved D. Germline loops: CDR1 SGHVS, CDR2 FQNEAQ. This CDR3 has 16 amino acids. The ends were cut back, 0 bases at V and 4 bases at J, with 14 bases in the middle. CDR3 bases: TGTGCCAGCAGCTTAGCGGTGGTAGGGAAGGCAGATACGCAGTATTTT. Encoded protein: CASSLAVVGKADTQYF.

This clonotype was recorded many times. The chain combines TRBV28 with TRBJ2-7; possible D gene TRBD1, 6 bases. The germline V gene has CDR1 MDHEN and CDR2 SYDVKM. V was shortened by 5 bases and J by 4 bases, with 12 bases between the two germline ends. There are 13 residues in the CDR3. The CDR3 DNA reads as TGTGCCAGCAGTGTCGGGACAAATTACGAGCAGTACTTC. As protein: CASSVGTNYEQYF.

At least ten counts were recorded for this clonotype. The rearrangement joins TRBV20-1 to TRBJ2-1; TRBD1 agrees at 7 bases. There are 11 residues in the CDR3. The germline gives CDR1 DFQATT, CDR2 SNEGSKA (reference sequence). J was trimmed by 10 bases and V by 4 bases; bases with no gene match: 4. The CDR3 here is CSATWDSEQFF. The CDR3, as DNA: TGCAGTGCTACCTGGGACAGCGAGCAGTTCTTC.

This clonotype was seen ten or more times. The chain joins TRBV18 to TRBJ1-5; D remains ambiguous. Trimming took off 0 bases at V and 11 bases at J, with 11 bases between the two ends. The CDR3 extends over 13 amino acids. Germline CDR1 is KGHSH and CDR2 is LQKENI. The CDR3 nucleotides read TGTGCCAGCTCACCACCCTCCCAGAACGCCCAGCATTTT. The encoded protein is CASSPPSQNAQHF.